This entry lists 30 T cell receptor beta chains sequenced from one sample in a study of blood T cell repertoires in COVID-19. Measured with immunoSEQ multiplex PCR; TCRdb has only the in-frame clones, and not every one. The table has around 430,000 clones, approximately 89% seen once; the top ten hold 10% to 15%. Sequenced: peripheral blood. Receptor source: a woman aged 50 to 60 with COVID-19, enrolled during active disease.

The rearrangement links TRBV6-5 to TRBJ1-1; D is possibly TRBD1 (5 bases). The CDR3 has 12 amino acids. The germline V and J ends were trimmed by 6 bases and 5 bases, with 10 bases remaining between them. Germline CDR1 is MNHEY and CDR2 is SVGAGI. The CDR3 DNA is TGTGCCAGCAGCATTCGGGGGACTGAAGCTTTCTTT. Translating gives CASSIRGTEAFF.

V and J are TRBV5-4 and TRBJ1-2; 9 bases fit TRBD1. Trimming cost V 2 bases and J 4 bases; bases outside gene matches: 3. The germline V gene encodes CDR1 SGHNT and CDR2 YYREEE (reference sequence). The length of the CDR3 is 14 residues. The CDR3 region has the DNA TGTGCCAGCAGCTTCGGGGACAGGGCCTATGGCTACACCTTC. Amino acid sequence: CASSFGDRAYGYTF.

The chain has TRBV2 and TRBJ1-3; D is perhaps TRBD1 (5 bases). V was shortened by 8 bases and J by 0 bases, with 11 bases between the two germline ends. Germline V lookup: CDR1 SNHLY, CDR2 FYNNEI. This CDR3 has 14 residues. Here the CDR3 reads CASYKGDSGNTIYF. The CDR3 DNA reads as TGTGCCAGCTATAAAGGGGACTCTGGAAACACCATATATTTT.

This chain uses TRBV14 with TRBJ1-5, with D perhaps matching TRBD1 (6 bases). Germline values: CDR1 SGHDN, CDR2 FVKESK. V shed 4 bases and J shed 4 bases, with 8 bases lying between them. This CDR3 is 13 amino acids long. The CDR3 spells CASSLQGNQPQHF. The CDR3 region has the DNA TGTGCCAGCAGCCTCCAGGGGAATCAGCCCCAGCATTTT. Together with reference TRBV14 and TRBJ1-5, the CDR3 gives the full variable domain: EAGVTQFPSHSVIEKGQTVTLRCDPISGHDNLYWYRRVMGKEIKFLLHFVKESKQDESGMPNNRFLAERTGGTYSTLKVQPAELEDSGVYFCASSLQGNQPQHFGDGTRLSIL.

The V call is TRBV11-2, the J call TRBJ2-2; the match to TRBD1 covers 7 bases. The CDR3 runs 15 residues. Germline loops: CDR1 SGHAT, CDR2 FQNNGV. Germline trimming cut 5 bases from V and 8 bases from J; bases unmatched to any gene: 11. This CDR3 is CASSPTRQTGGELFF. CDR3 coding DNA: TGTGCCAGCAGCCCCACCCGACAGACAGGGGGGGAGCTGTTTTTT.

This chain uses TRBV24-1 with TRBJ1-4; no definite D call. V was trimmed by 2 bases and J by 5 bases, leaving 11 bases between them. Germline V gene data show CDR1 as KGHDR and CDR2 as SFDVKD. The CDR3 has 15 amino acids. CDR3 in amino acids: CATSDSRSPNEKLFF. The CDR3, as DNA: TGTGCCACCAGTGATTCGAGAAGCCCAAATGAAAAACTGTTTTTT.

The chain employs TRBV24-1 and TRBJ2-3, with 10 bases aligning to TRBD1. CDR3 length equals 14 residues. The ends lost 8 bases at V and 6 bases at J; junction bases unmatched: 7. The germline gives CDR1 KGHDR, CDR2 SFDVKD. In DNA, the CDR3 is TGTGCCACCAAAATGACAGGGGGCGATGATACGCAGTATTTT. It translates to CATKMTGGDDTQYF.

The chain joins TRBV10-1 to TRBJ2-3, with D tentatively TRBD1 (5 bases). Looked up from germline, CDR1 is WNHNN and CDR2 is SYGVQD (reference sequence). Trimming took off 6 bases at V and 4 bases at J, with 8 bases between the two ends. The CDR3 loop spans 12 amino acids. The CDR3 reads CASSQGSDTQYF. The CDR3 DNA is TGCGCCAGCAGCCAGGGCTCAGATACGCAGTATTTT.

This sequence joins TRBV19 and TRBJ2-3, with TRBD2 matching over 7 bases. Losses at the gene ends were 4 bases for V and 10 bases for J; bases not matched to a gene: 11. CDR1 is LNHDA and CDR2 is SQIVND in the germline V gene (reference sequence). This CDR3 comprises 14 residues. Written as DNA, the CDR3 is TGTGCCAGTAGTAGGGAGCGGGGACGGGGGGCGCAGTATTTT. Amino acid sequence: CASSRERGRGAQYF. Filled out from reference TRBV19 and TRBJ2-3, the complete variable domain reads DGGITQSPKYLFRKEGQNVTLSCEQNLNHDAMYWYRQDPGQGLRLIYYSQIVNDFQKGDIAEGYSVSREKKESFPLTVTSAQKNPTAFYLCASSRERGRGAQYFGPGTRLTVL.

This clone turned up a few times. This chain connects TRBV7-9 to TRBJ1-1; tentative D call: TRBD1 (6 bases). Germline CDR1 and CDR2: SEHNR and FQNEAQ (reference sequence). The CDR3 contains 16 residues. V dropped 3 bases and J dropped 1 base, with 15 bases sitting between them. CDR3 DNA sequence: TGTGCCAGCAGCTTCCCGAGGGGGAAGGGGAACACTGAAGCTTTCTTT. Translating gives CASSFPRGKGNTEAFF. The variable domain in full, completed from reference TRBV7-9 and TRBJ1-1, reads DTGVSQNPRHKITKRGQNVTFRCDPISEHNRLYWYRQTLGQGPEFLTYFQNEAQLEKSRLLSDRFSAERPKGSFSTLEIQRTEQGDSAMYLCASSFPRGKGNTEAFFGQGTRLTVV.

J is TRBJ1-4 and V is TRBV9; D gene unclear. CDR3 length: 15 residues. V was trimmed by 7 bases and J by 0 bases, leaving 13 bases between them. Germline V gene data show CDR1 as SGDLS and CDR2 as YYNGEE. CDR3 loop: CASATSGTTNEKLFF. The CDR3 DNA is TGTGCCAGCGCAACTTCCGGGACAACTAATGAAAAACTGTTTTTT.

This chain uses TRBV6-6 with TRBJ2-7; 10 positions match TRBD2. V was pared by 10 bases and J by 0 bases, with 9 bases of the junction left unmatched. Germline assignment: CDR1 MNHNY and CDR2 SVGAGI (reference sequence). This CDR3 has 15 residues. CDR3 sequence (DNA): TGTGCCACCCGTAGCGGGGGGCACTCCTCCTACGAGCAGTACTTC. It yields the protein CATRSGGHSSYEQYF.

The rearrangement uses TRBV25-1 and TRBJ1-1; 12 nucleotides line up with TRBD1. The germline CDR1 and CDR2 sequences are MGHDK and SYGVNS. V lost 5 bases, J lost 5 bases, and 9 bases stayed unmatched. The CDR3 runs 16 residues. Here the CDR3 reads CASSRDRGQGMTEAFF. DNA of the CDR3: TGTGCCAGCAGTCGGGACAGGGGGCAGGGGATGACTGAAGCTTTCTTT.

The V call is TRBV7-2, the J call TRBJ2-1; TRBD2 agrees at 11 bases. Per germline, CDR1 SGHTA and CDR2 FQGNSA. With 6 bases clipped from V and 7 bases from J, the junction kept 5 bases outside the gene matches. This CDR3 contains 14 residues. The CDR3 region is CASRLAGGRNEQFF. The CDR3 DNA sequence: TGTGCCAGCAGGCTAGCGGGGGGCCGTAATGAGCAGTTCTTC.

The CDR3 here is CASSPGRGGPEAFF. The CDR3 bases are TGTGCCAGCAGTCCTGGACGGGGGGGTCCTGAAGCTTTCTTT. The chain employs TRBV6-5 and TRBJ1-1; the D gene is possibly TRBD1 (5 bases). Germline values: CDR1 MNHEY, CDR2 SVGAGI. V shed 5 bases and J shed 6 bases, with 16 bases lying between them. The CDR3 totals 14 residues.

V usage is TRBV5-4 and J usage is TRBJ1-4; D is ambiguous. The V and J ends lost 4 bases and 0 bases respectively, with 10 bases between them. The CDR3 covers 15 residues. Germline CDR1 is SGHNT and CDR2 is YYREEE (reference sequence). The CDR3 DNA reads as TGTGCCAGCAGCGCTTCATCAGCAACTAATGAAAAACTGTTTTTT. Its translation is CASSASSATNEKLFF.

The rearrangement links TRBV27 to TRBJ1-5; weak D call: TRBD1 (5 bases). The germline V gene encodes CDR1 MNHEY and CDR2 SMNVEV (reference sequence). This CDR3 is built from 16 residues. V gave up 4 bases and J gave up 4 bases, with 17 bases separating them. The CDR3 region is CASSSFSPGWNQPQHF. CDR3 DNA: TGTGCCAGCAGTTCTTTTTCTCCAGGGTGGAATCAGCCCCAGCATTTT.

V usage is TRBV3-1 (or the pseudogene TRBV3-2) and J usage is TRBJ2-3; D call uncertain. CDR3 length equals 14 residues. Looked up from germline, CDR1 is LGHDT and CDR2 is YNNKEL (reference sequence). Trimming took 0 bases from V and 4 from J, leaving 8 bases between them. CDR3 residues: CASSQDRIADTQYF. CDR3 bases: TGTGCCAGCAGCCAAGACAGGATCGCAGATACGCAGTATTTT.

This chain connects TRBV28 to TRBJ2-1; D unclear. The germline gives CDR1 MDHEN, CDR2 SYDVKM. V was clipped by 3 bases and J by 0 bases, with 6 bases between them. The CDR3 loop spans 14 amino acids. The CDR3 sequence: CASSFAGSYNEQFF. The CDR3, as DNA: TGTGCCAGCAGTTTTGCCGGCTCCTACAATGAGCAGTTCTTC.

The chain is built from TRBV2 and TRBJ1-6; D is uncertain. The germline V and J ends were trimmed by 7 bases and 3 bases, with 16 bases remaining between them. Germline values: CDR1 SNHLY, CDR2 FYNNEI. CDR3 length: 16 amino acids. CDR3 bases: TGTGCCAGCATCTTTGATACAGTCTTCTATAATTCACCCCTCCACTTT. Protein sequence: CASIFDTVFYNSPLHF.

As concerns this clone: The same CDR3 can be traced to other DNA sequences in this sample. V gene TRBV9 combines with J gene TRBJ1-2; 7 bases match TRBD1. V lost 4 bases to trimming and J lost 10 bases; unmatched junction nucleotides: 7. CDR1 is SGDLS, CDR2 YYNGEE, per germline. This CDR3 comprises 12 residues. The CDR3 DNA reads as TGTGCCAGCAGCTTCCGGGACAGTACCTACACCTTC. Protein: CASSFRDSTYTF. The full variable domain, completed using reference TRBV9 and TRBJ1-2, is DSGVTQTPKHLITATGQRVTLRCSPRSGDLSVYWYQQSLDQGLQFLIQYYNGEERAKGNILERFSAQQFPDLHSELNLSSLELGDSALYFCASSFRDSTYTFGSGTRLTVV.

This chain uses TRBV6-5 with TRBJ1-4; 7 nucleotides align to TRBD1. CDR3 length: 13 amino acids. CDR1 MNHEY and CDR2 SVGAGI come from the germline V gene. Trimming removed 10 bases from V and 3 bases from J; junction bases left unmatched: 5. This chain's CDR3 is CATSGGANEKLFF. The CDR3 nucleotides read TGTGCCACCTCAGGGGGAGCTAATGAAAAACTGTTTTTT.

The rearrangement uses TRBV11-2 and TRBJ2-7; 9 nucleotides agree with TRBD1. With 1 base clipped from V and 0 bases from J, the junction kept 4 bases outside the gene matches. The CDR3 is 16 amino acids. From germline, CDR1 is SGHAT and CDR2 FQNNGV. The chain's CDR3 is CASSLAGQGLSYEQYF. As DNA, the CDR3 is TGTGCCAGCAGCTTAGCGGGACAGGGTCTCTCCTACGAGCAGTACTTC.

This clone was detected once. The CDR3 here is CASSQTLGQASYEQYF. CDR3 coding DNA: TGTGCCAGCAGCCAGACCCTCGGACAGGCATCCTACGAGCAGTACTTC. The chain links TRBV4-2 to TRBJ2-7, with 7 bases that match TRBD1. After removal of 3 bases from V and 1 base from J, the junction contained 9 bases not matched to a gene. The germline V gene has CDR1 LGHNA and CDR2 YNFKEQ. The CDR3 loop spans 16 amino acids.

J is TRBJ2-3 and V is TRBV11-1; possibly TRBD2 for D (6 bases). This CDR3 comprises 15 residues. Trimming cost V 3 bases and J 4 bases, with 14 bases left between them. CDR1 SGHAT and CDR2 FQDESV come from the germline V gene (reference sequence). CDR3: CASSLSSVSADTQYF. DNA of the CDR3: TGTGCCAGCAGCTTGTCTAGCGTGTCCGCAGATACGCAGTATTTT.

V is TRBV5-6 and J is TRBJ2-3; TRBD2 aligns across 8 bases. This CDR3 has 17 amino acids. V dropped 0 bases and J dropped 0; count of bases not matched to a gene: 6. Germline CDR1 is SGHDT and CDR2 is YYEEEE. CDR3: CASSLASGGGSTDTQYF. Here the CDR3 DNA reads TGTGCCAGCAGCTTGGCGAGCGGGGGCGGTAGCACAGATACGCAGTATTTT. Full variable domain (remainder filled in from reference TRBV5-6 and TRBJ2-3): DAGVTQSPTHLIKTRGQQVTLRCSPKSGHDTVSWYQQALGQGPQFIFQYYEEEERQRGNFPDRFSGHQFPNYSSELNVNALLLGDSALYLCASSLASGGGSTDTQYFGPGTRLTVL.

This clone was counted between two and nine times. The chain carries TRBV19 and TRBJ1-5; 9 bases line up with TRBD1. The CDR3 length is 14 residues. CDR1 is LNHDA, CDR2 SQIVND, per germline (reference sequence). The J segment lost 7 bases and the V segment lost 7 bases, leaving 8 bases of the junction unmatched. The CDR3 nucleotides are TGTGCCAGTACCACGAGGACAGGGGTACAGCCCCAGCATTTT. It is translated as CASTTRTGVQPQHF.

The chain has TRBV11-2 and TRBJ1-2, with 7 bases aligning to TRBD1. CDR3 size: 13 residues. Trimming cost V 0 bases and J 6 bases; bases outside gene matches: 1. Per the germline V gene, CDR1 is SGHAT and CDR2 is FQNNGV. CDR3 residues: CASSLETGDGYTF. Here the CDR3 DNA reads TGTGCCAGCAGCTTAGAAACAGGGGATGGCTACACCTTC.

V gene TRBV19 combines with J gene TRBJ1-6; D uncertain. CDR3 length: 13 amino acids. Germline V gene lookup returns CDR1 LNHDA and CDR2 SQIVND (reference sequence). V lost 0 bases and J 7 bases, leaving 4 bases between the germline ends. CDR3 nucleotide sequence: TGTGCCAGTAGTATAGACGGGAATTCACCCCTCCACTTT. The encoded protein is CASSIDGNSPLHF. The whole variable domain, filled in from reference TRBV19 and TRBJ1-6, reads DGGITQSPKYLFRKEGQNVTLSCEQNLNHDAMYWYRQDPGQGLRLIYYSQIVNDFQKGDIAEGYSVSREKKESFPLTVTSAQKNPTAFYLCASSIDGNSPLHFGNGTRLTVT.

The chain links TRBV24-1 to TRBJ2-1; 14 bases align to TRBD2. CDR1 is KGHDR and CDR2 is SFDVKD in the germline V gene. CDR3 length equals 14 residues. V was pared by 9 bases and J by 8 bases, with 5 bases of the junction left unmatched. Here the CDR3 DNA reads TGTGCCACCCAGACTAGCGGGGGGGCTCATGAGCAGTTCTTC. Protein: CATQTSGGAHEQFF.